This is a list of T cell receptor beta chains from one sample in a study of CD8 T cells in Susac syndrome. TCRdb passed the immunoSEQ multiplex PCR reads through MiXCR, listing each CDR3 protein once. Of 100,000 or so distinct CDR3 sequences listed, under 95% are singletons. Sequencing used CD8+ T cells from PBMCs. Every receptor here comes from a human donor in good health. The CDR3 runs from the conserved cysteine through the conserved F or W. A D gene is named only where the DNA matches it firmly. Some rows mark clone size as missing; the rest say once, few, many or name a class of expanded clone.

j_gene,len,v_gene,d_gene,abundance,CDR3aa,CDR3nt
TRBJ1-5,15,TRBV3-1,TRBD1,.,CASSLTGSDNQPQHF,TGTGCCAGCAGCTTGACAGGGTCCGACAATCAGCCCCAGCATTTT
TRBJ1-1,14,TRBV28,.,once,CASSFIGGSAEAFF,TGTGCCAGCAGTTTTATAGGGGGATCGGCTGAAGCTTTCTTT
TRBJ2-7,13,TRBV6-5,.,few,CASSYAQGYEQYF,TGTGCCAGCAGTTACGCACAGGGATACGAGCAGTACTTC
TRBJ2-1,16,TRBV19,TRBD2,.,CASSFGTSVLQNEQFF,TGTGCCAGTAGTTTCGGGACTAGCGTCCTTCAAAATGAGCAGTTCTTC
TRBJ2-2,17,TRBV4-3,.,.,CASSQDGRGGPPGELFF,TGCGCCAGCAGCCAAGATGGCAGGGGCGGCCCCCCCGGGGAGCTGTTTTTT
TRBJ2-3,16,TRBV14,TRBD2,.,CASSQERLAGPDTQYF,TGTGCCAGCAGCCAAGAGCGGCTAGCGGGGCCAGATACGCAGTATTTT
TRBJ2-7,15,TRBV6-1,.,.,CASTPAQGSAYEQYF,TGTGCCAGCACCCCTGCCCAGGGGTCAGCCTACGAGCAGTACTTC
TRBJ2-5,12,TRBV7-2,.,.,CASSLASATQYF,TGTGCCAGCAGCTTAGCTAGCGCGACCCAGTACTTC
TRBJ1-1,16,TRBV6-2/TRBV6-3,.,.,CASSYKGFATNTEAFF,TGTGCCAGCAGTTACAAGGGTTTCGCCACGAACACTGAAGCTTTCTTT
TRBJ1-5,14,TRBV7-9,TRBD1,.,CASSRGTGIQPQHF,TGTGCCAGCAGCCGCGGGACAGGGATTCAGCCCCAGCATTTT
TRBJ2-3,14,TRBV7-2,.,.,CASSLMGPTDTQYF,TGTGCCAGCAGCTTAATGGGACCCACAGATACGCAGTATTTT
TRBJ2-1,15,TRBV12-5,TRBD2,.,CASGPTSGSKDEQFF,TGTGCTAGTGGGCCCACTAGCGGGAGTAAGGATGAGCAGTTCTTC
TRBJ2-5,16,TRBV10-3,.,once,CAISSGGEMFQETQYF,TGTGCCATCAGCAGCGGCGGGGAGATGTTTCAAGAGACCCAGTACTTC
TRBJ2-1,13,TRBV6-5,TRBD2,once,CASSYQRGSEQFF,TGTGCCAGCAGTTATCAGCGGGGCAGCGAGCAGTTCTTC
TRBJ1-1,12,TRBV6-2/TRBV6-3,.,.,CASREVNTEVFF,TGTGCCAGCAGAGAGGTGAACACTGAAGTTTTCTTT